This TCR beta chain stems from a study of blood T cell repertoires in COVID-19. In the study overall: T cells, B-cell-depleted T cells, or PBMCs provided the cDNA or gDNA that served as material.

Here immunoSEQ multiplex PCR was the method, and the copy in TCRdb shows in-frame clones only, minus some. This sample carries approximately 470,000 clones, 70% to 90% of them seen once, and the ten largest clones take 3.2%. This clonotype was sampled from a human donor in a cohort sampled during active COVID-19. Sample: peripheral blood.

CDR3 region: CASSTQGISNQPQHF. The CDR3, as DNA: TGTGCCAGTAGTACACAGGGGATTAGCAATCAGCCCCAGCATTTT. The chain combines TRBV19 with TRBJ1-5; 7 positions agree with TRBD1. The V gene's germline CDR1 is LNHDA and CDR2 SQIVND (reference sequence). The CDR3 loop spans 15 amino acids. The J segment lost 0 bases and the V segment lost 4 bases, leaving 3 bases of the junction unmatched.